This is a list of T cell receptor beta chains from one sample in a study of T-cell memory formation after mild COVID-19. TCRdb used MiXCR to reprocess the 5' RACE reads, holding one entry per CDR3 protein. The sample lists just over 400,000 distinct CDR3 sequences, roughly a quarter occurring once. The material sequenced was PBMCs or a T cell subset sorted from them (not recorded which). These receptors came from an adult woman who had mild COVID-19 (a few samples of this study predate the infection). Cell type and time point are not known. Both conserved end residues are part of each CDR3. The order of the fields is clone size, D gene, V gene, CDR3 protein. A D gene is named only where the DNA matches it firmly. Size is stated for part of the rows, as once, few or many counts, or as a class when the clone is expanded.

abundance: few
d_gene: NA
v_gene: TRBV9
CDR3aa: CASSVGQGRNTEAFF

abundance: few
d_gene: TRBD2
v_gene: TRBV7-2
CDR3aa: CASGGTSSYNEQFF

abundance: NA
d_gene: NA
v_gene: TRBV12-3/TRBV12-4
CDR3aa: CASSPSSPPGAFF

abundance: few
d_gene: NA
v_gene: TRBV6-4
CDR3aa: CASSDPAGGIPLETQYF

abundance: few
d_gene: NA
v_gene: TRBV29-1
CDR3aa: CSGGAFGNEQFF

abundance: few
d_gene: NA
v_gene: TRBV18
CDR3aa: CASSPGVARTNNEQFF

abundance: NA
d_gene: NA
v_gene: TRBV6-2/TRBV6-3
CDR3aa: CASSPRGLNTEAFF

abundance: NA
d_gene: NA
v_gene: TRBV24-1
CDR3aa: CATSVLESGQQFF

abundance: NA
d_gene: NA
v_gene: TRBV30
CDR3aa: CACDWGAEFGGELFF

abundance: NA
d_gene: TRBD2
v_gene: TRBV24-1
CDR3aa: CATSDLREREGDQETQYF

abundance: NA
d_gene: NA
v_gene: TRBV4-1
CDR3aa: CASSQAWGNYGYTF

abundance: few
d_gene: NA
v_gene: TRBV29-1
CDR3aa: CSVEIAGYAFF

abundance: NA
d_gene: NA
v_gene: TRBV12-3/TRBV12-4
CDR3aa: CASSLAPGSRGDEQYF